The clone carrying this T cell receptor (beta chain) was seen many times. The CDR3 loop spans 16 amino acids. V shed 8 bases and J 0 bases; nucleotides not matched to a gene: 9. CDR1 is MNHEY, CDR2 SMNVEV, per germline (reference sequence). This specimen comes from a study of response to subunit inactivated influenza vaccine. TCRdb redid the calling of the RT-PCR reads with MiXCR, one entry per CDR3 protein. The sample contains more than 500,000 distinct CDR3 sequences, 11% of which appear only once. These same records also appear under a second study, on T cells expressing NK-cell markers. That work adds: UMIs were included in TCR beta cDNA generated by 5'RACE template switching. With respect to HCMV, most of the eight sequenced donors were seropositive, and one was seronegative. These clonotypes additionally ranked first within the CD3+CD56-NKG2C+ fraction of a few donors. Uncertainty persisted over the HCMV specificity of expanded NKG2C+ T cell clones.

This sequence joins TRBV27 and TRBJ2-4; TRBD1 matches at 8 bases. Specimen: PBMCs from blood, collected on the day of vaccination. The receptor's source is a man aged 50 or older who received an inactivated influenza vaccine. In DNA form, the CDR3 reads TGTGCCAGCCGACAGGGGACAGTGAGAGCCAAAAACATTCAGTACTTC. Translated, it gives CASRQGTVRAKNIQYF.